These 32 T cell receptor beta chains came from one sample sequenced in a study of CD8 T cells in Susac syndrome. The RNA input was about 0.5 to 1 ug, and it was reverse transcribed with random hexamers. TCRdb itself ran the immunoSEQ multiplex PCR reads through MiXCR, one entry per CDR3 protein. Of 150,000 to 200,000 distinct CDR3 sequences in the sample, about 96% are singletons; the top ten hold 0.093%. The material sequenced was CD4+ T cells from PBMCs. These receptors all stem from a human donor with multiple sclerosis.

In this sample, this clonotype turned up a few times. The chain uses TRBV18 and TRBJ2-5; no clear D gene. CDR1 KGHSH and CDR2 LQKENI come from the germline V gene. V was clipped by 1 base and J by 2 bases, with 2 bases between them. This CDR3 is 12 amino acids long. The CDR3 nucleotides are TGTGCCAGCTCACCACAGCAAGAGACCCAGTACTTC. Its translation is CASSPQQETQYF.

The gene calls are TRBV29-1 and TRBJ2-7; D unclear. CDR1 and CDR2 from the germline V gene are SQVTM and ANQGSEA. The V gene lost 7 bases and the J gene lost 2 bases, with 12 bases spanning the gap. CDR3 length equals 12 residues. The CDR3 DNA reads as TGCAGCGCAACCACAGTAGCCTACGAGCAGTACTTC. As protein: CSATTVAYEQYF.

This sequence joins TRBV2 and TRBJ1-4; D ambiguous. V was clipped by 3 bases and J by 8 bases, with 7 bases between them. In germline, CDR1 is SNHLY, CDR2 FYNNEI. The CDR3 is 12 amino acids. CDR3 protein: CASSEEREKLFF. CDR3 nucleotide sequence: TGTGCCAGCAGTGAGGAGAGAGAAAAACTGTTTTTT. Based on the CDR3 plus reference TRBV2 and TRBJ1-4, the full variable domain is EPEVTQTPSHQVTQMGQEVILRCVPISNHLYFYWYRQILGQKVEFLVSFYNNEISEKSEIFDDQFSVERPDGSNFTLKIRSTKLEDSAMYFCASSEEREKLFFGSGTQLSVL.

This chain joins TRBV29-1 and TRBJ2-3; D not certain. The germline gives CDR1 SQVTM, CDR2 ANQGSEA. V dropped 4 bases and J dropped 2 bases, with 7 bases sitting between them. This CDR3 is 12 amino acids long. The CDR3 DNA reads as TGCAGCGTTGTCAGACCCACAGATACGCAGTATTTT. Its protein is CSVVRPTDTQYF.

The V and J genes are TRBV29-1 and TRBJ2-7; no firm D call. There are 14 residues in the CDR3. Germline CDR1 and CDR2: SQVTM and ANQGSEA. The V and J ends lost 4 bases and 9 bases respectively, with 22 bases between them. The DNA of the CDR3 is TGCAGCGTTGCCTCGGTTACCCCACCGACTGGGCAGTACTTC. Its translation is CSVASVTPPTGQYF.

The genes are TRBV3-1 and TRBJ1-1; no clear D gene. V gave up 3 bases and J gave up 9 bases, with 11 bases separating them. Germline V gene lookup returns CDR1 LGHDT and CDR2 YNNKEL (reference sequence). The length of the CDR3 is 12 residues. For the CDR3, the DNA is TGTGCCAGCAGCCAGTATGAAGGAAAAGCTTTCTTT. It specifies CASSQYEGKAFF.

This chain links TRBV20-1 with TRBJ2-5; D gene uncertain. Per the germline V gene, CDR1 is DFQATT and CDR2 is SNEGSKA (reference sequence). Trimming stripped 6 bases from V and 5 bases from J, with 13 bases between. The CDR3 totals 12 residues. The CDR3 DNA reads TGCAGTGCCCTGTGGAGATGGGAGACCCAGTACTTC. Translation gives CSALWRWETQYF.

The chain employs TRBV5-1 and TRBJ1-1; D gene unclear. Germline V gene data show CDR1 as SGHRS and CDR2 as YFSETQ. V was trimmed by 0 bases and J by 1 base, leaving 7 bases between them. The CDR3 sequence is 14 residues long. Here the CDR3 reads CASSLVEGNTEAFF. The CDR3, as DNA: TGCGCCAGCAGCTTGGTCGAGGGGAACACTGAAGCTTTCTTT.

This chain uses TRBV3-1 with TRBJ1-1; D unresolved. V lost 4 bases and J 0 bases, leaving 6 bases between the germline ends. Germline CDR1 is LGHDT and CDR2 is YNNKEL (reference sequence). The CDR3 sequence is 13 residues long. CDR3 residues: CASSRPMNTEAFF. CDR3 nucleotides: TGTGCCAGCAGCCGACCGATGAACACTGAAGCTTTCTTT.

The CDR3 sequence: CATSDTRTGVYEQYF. Written as DNA, the CDR3 is TGTGCCACCAGTGATACGCGGACAGGGGTTTACGAGCAGTACTTC. The V gene is TRBV24-1, the J gene TRBJ2-7, with 9 positions matching TRBD1. With 3 bases clipped from V and 4 bases from J, the junction kept 6 bases outside the gene matches. Germline CDR1 reads KGHDR; CDR2 reads SFDVKD. This CDR3 spans 15 amino acids.

This clonotype was observed a few times. The J gene is TRBJ1-4, the V gene TRBV27; perhaps TRBD1 as D (5 bases). The CDR3 contains 14 residues. V was shortened by 2 bases and J by 8 bases, with 12 bases between the two germline ends. Germline values: CDR1 MNHEY, CDR2 SMNVEV (reference sequence). DNA for the CDR3: TGTGCCAGCAGTTTAGGGCAGGGAAACGAAAAACTGTTTTTT. Protein product: CASSLGQGNEKLFF.

This chain connects TRBV24-1 to TRBJ2-1; 10 bases line up with TRBD1. J lost 7 bases, V lost 2 bases, and 4 bases had no gene match. This CDR3 contains 15 residues. The germline V gene has CDR1 KGHDR and CDR2 SFDVKD. The DNA for the CDR3 is TGTGCCACCAGTGATTCGGGACAGGGGTCAAATGAGCAGTTCTTC. Translation gives CATSDSGQGSNEQFF.

The chain joins TRBV20-1 to TRBJ1-5; 7 bases are a match to TRBD1. The germline CDR1 and CDR2 sequences are DFQATT and SNEGSKA (reference sequence). This CDR3 comprises 12 residues. The V segment lost 2 bases and the J segment 9 bases; nucleotides outside the gene matches: 4. The DNA for the CDR3 is TGCAGTGCTAGATCAGGGGGTAGGCCCCAGCATTTT. It is translated as CSARSGGRPQHF.

V usage is TRBV14 and J usage is TRBJ2-7, with 7 bases identical to TRBD2. The junction had 9 bases not matched to a gene; V was cut back by 4 bases and J by 6 bases. Per the germline V gene, CDR1 is SGHDN and CDR2 is FVKESK. The CDR3 has 14 amino acids. The CDR3 bases are TGTGCCAGCAGCCCCCTCGGGGGGTGGATCGAGCAGTACTTC. This sequence encodes CASSPLGGWIEQYF.

This clonotype is a singleton in its sample. This chain uses TRBV12-3 or TRBV12-4 with TRBJ1-5; D call uncertain. The CDR3 spans 14 residues. Trimming shortened V by 8 bases and J by 7 bases, and 18 bases separated the two germline ends. The DNA of the CDR3 is TGTGCCAGCGGCCTGGACGGCGCCCGACAGCCCCAGCATTTT. It yields the protein CASGLDGARQPQHF.

This chain joins TRBV7-2 and TRBJ2-1; D is unclear. Germline loops: CDR1 SGHTA, CDR2 FQGNSA. The CDR3 covers 15 residues. V lost 5 bases and J lost 0, with 11 bases in between. The CDR3 DNA is TGTGCCAGCAGCACGTCCGCGTCCTCCTACAATGAGCAGTTCTTC. Encoded protein: CASSTSASSYNEQFF.

The table lists this clonotype with a few counts. V is TRBV30 and J is TRBJ1-1; tentatively, D is TRBD1 (5 bases). This CDR3 comprises 11 residues. Germline CDR1 reads GTSNPN; CDR2 reads SVGIG (reference sequence). Trimming cost V 2 bases and J 5 bases, with 6 bases left between them. The CDR3 nucleotides are TGTGCCTGGAGTCGGGGGACTGAAGCTTTCTTT. Translated: CAWSRGTEAFF.

The chain couples TRBV30 to TRBJ1-4; 9 positions agree with TRBD1. CDR3 length: 14 residues. Losses at the gene ends were 1 base for V and 8 bases for J; bases not matched to a gene: 5. From germline, CDR1 is GTSNPN and CDR2 SVGIG (reference sequence). CDR3 bases: TGTGCCTGGAGTGACAGGGGGCCGGGGGAAAAACTGTTTTTT. Protein sequence: CAWSDRGPGEKLFF.

This rearrangement joins TRBV20-1 to TRBJ2-3; D may match TRBD1 or TRBD2 (5 bases each). The CDR3 has 12 amino acids. V gave up 3 bases and J gave up 7 bases, with 11 bases separating them. Germline V CDR1 and CDR2: DFQATT, SNEGSKA (reference sequence). The CDR3 bases are TGCAGTGCTAGCGTTGGGACCCATACGCAGTATTTT. Encoded protein: CSASVGTHTQYF.

The chain has TRBV2 and TRBJ2-1, with TRBD2 identical over 11 bases. The germline gives CDR1 SNHLY, CDR2 FYNNEI. The ends lost 4 bases at V and 3 bases at J; junction bases unmatched: 2. The CDR3 contains 15 residues. CDR3 sequence (DNA): TGTGCCAGCAGTGCCGGGACTAGCGGCTACAATGAGCAGTTCTTC. This encodes CASSAGTSGYNEQFF.

The V gene is TRBV27, the J gene TRBJ2-7; tentative D call: TRBD1 (6 bases). Trimming took 5 bases from V and 5 from J, leaving 19 bases between them. This CDR3 comprises 15 residues. The germline V gene has CDR1 MNHEY and CDR2 SMNVEV (reference sequence). CDR3 loop: CASSSSRGSPNEQYF. CDR3 sequence (DNA): TGTGCCAGCAGTAGCTCCAGGGGTAGTCCTAACGAGCAGTACTTC.

The V and J genes are TRBV5-1 and TRBJ2-7, with 10 bases that match TRBD1. Germline V gene sequence: CDR1 SGHRS, CDR2 YFSETQ. V gave up 3 bases and J gave up 2 bases; unmatched junction bases: 11. This CDR3 has 17 amino acids. The CDR3: CASSYTTGTGATYEQYF. The CDR3 region has the DNA TGCGCCAGCAGCTATACTACCGGGACAGGGGCGACCTACGAGCAGTACTTC. Variable domain in full (rest from reference TRBV5-1 and TRBJ2-7): KAGVTQTPRYLIKTRGQQVTLSCSPISGHRSVSWYQQTPGQGLQFLFEYFSETQRNKGNFPGRFSGRQFSNSRSEMNVSTLELGDSALYLCASSYTTGTGATYEQYFGPGTRLTVT.

In DNA form, the CDR3 reads TGTGCCAGCAGTGACCAGCCTCGAGCAGATACGCAGTATTTT. This codes for CASSDQPRADTQYF. The genes are TRBV6-4 and TRBJ2-3; D is unclear. This CDR3 region has 14 residues. With 2 bases removed from V and 4 bases from J, the gap between germline ends came to 10 bases. CDR1 and CDR2 (germline): MRHNA, SNTAGT.

The chain combines TRBV28 with TRBJ2-1, with unresolved D. V gave up 7 bases and J gave up 8 bases, with 12 bases separating them. The CDR3 runs to 12 residues. Germline loops: CDR1 MDHEN, CDR2 SYDVKM. This chain's CDR3 is CASTAVLDEQFF. Here the CDR3 DNA reads TGTGCCAGCACCGCTGTCCTTGATGAGCAGTTCTTC. The full variable domain, completed using reference TRBV28 and TRBJ2-1, is DVKVTQSSRYLVKRTGEKVFLECVQDMDHENMFWYRQDPGLGLRLIYFSYDVKMKEKGDIPEGYSVSREKKERFSLILESASTNQTSMYLCASTAVLDEQFFGPGTRLTVL.

The J gene is TRBJ1-2, the V gene TRBV30; D gene ambiguous. The CDR3 spans 12 residues. Germline assignment: CDR1 GTSNPN and CDR2 SVGIG (reference sequence). The V and J ends lost 2 bases and 2 bases respectively, with 6 bases between them. The CDR3 sequence: CAWSPGNYGYTF. The CDR3 region has the DNA TGTGCCTGGAGTCCCGGGAACTATGGCTACACCTTC.

V is TRBV24-1 and J is TRBJ1-2; the D is unclear. Germline V gene data show CDR1 as KGHDR and CDR2 as SFDVKD. The CDR3 runs to 12 residues. V shed 4 bases and J shed 2 bases, with 4 bases lying between them. DNA for the CDR3: TGTGCCACCAGTGAAAAAAACTATGGCTACACCTTC. Translated: CATSEKNYGYTF.

The CDR3, as DNA: TGTGCCAGCAGCGACGCCCGGACAGGGTTTACGGCTGAGCAGTTCTTC. Amino acids: CASSDARTGFTAEQFF. The genes are TRBV9 and TRBJ2-1, with 8 bases aligning to TRBD1. This CDR3 region has 16 residues. V was clipped by 3 bases and J by 9 bases; unmatched bases: 14. The germline V gene has CDR1 SGDLS and CDR2 YYNGEE.

CDR3 protein: CASSRTSTNEQFF. DNA of the CDR3: TGTGCCAGCAGTAGGACTAGCACGAATGAGCAGTTCTTC. V is TRBV4-2 and J is TRBJ2-1, with 8 positions matching TRBD2. Looked up from germline, CDR1 is LGHNA and CDR2 is YNFKEQ. The CDR3 spans 13 residues. V shed 6 bases, J shed 7 bases, and the junction held 5 bases outside the gene matches.

The chain recombines TRBV5-4 with TRBJ2-3, with TRBD2 matching over 7 bases. J lost 2 bases, V lost 4 bases, and 10 bases had no gene match. The CDR3 consists of 16 residues. CDR1 is SGHNT, CDR2 YYREEE, per germline (reference sequence). The CDR3 nucleotides read TGTGCCAGCAGCCAAGGCCAGGCGGGAGCCACAGATACGCAGTATTTT. It specifies CASSQGQAGATDTQYF.

This sequence joins TRBV5-6 and TRBJ1-2; 7 positions agree with TRBD1. The CDR3 contains 14 residues. The germline V gene encodes CDR1 SGHDT and CDR2 YYEEEE. The J segment lost 5 bases and the V segment lost 9 bases, leaving 13 bases of the junction unmatched. The chain's CDR3 is CATPWEGAPYGYTF. DNA for the CDR3: TGTGCCACCCCTTGGGAGGGGGCTCCTTATGGCTACACCTTC.

The CDR3 region is CASSRPDTGELFF. CDR3 DNA sequence: TGTGCCAGCAGCCGACCAGACACCGGGGAGCTGTTTTTT. V is TRBV5-4 and J is TRBJ2-2; D is unclear. Germline CDR1 is SGHNT and CDR2 is YYREEE (reference sequence). CDR3 size: 13 residues. The V and J ends lost 4 bases and 3 bases respectively, with 7 bases between them.

The chain combines TRBV27 with TRBJ1-5; perhaps TRBD1 as D (5 bases). The CDR3 spans 13 residues. CDR1 MNHEY and CDR2 SMNVEV come from the germline V gene (reference sequence). The V gene lost 6 bases and the J gene lost 1 base, with 7 bases spanning the gap. The CDR3 DNA reads TGTGCCAGCAGGGGGGTGAGCAATCAGCCCCAGCATTTT. This codes for CASRGVSNQPQHF.